The sequence of this TCR beta chain was determined in a study of T cells in Graves' hyperthyroidism and ophthalmopathy. Study-wide background: The blood sample was taken at first diagnosis, before treatment began.

A few counts support this clonotype. V lost 5 bases, J lost 2 bases, and 13 bases lay in between. This CDR3 comprises 14 residues. Per the germline V gene, CDR1 is SGHVS and CDR2 is FQNEAQ. RNA transcripts provided the source from which TCR beta CDR3 regions were amplified. Initially, a first-round RT-PCR of the TCR CDR3 employed the HTBI primer set. TCRdb re-derived calls from the multiplex PCR reads in MiXCR, one entry per CDR3 protein. This sample carries around 690,000 distinct CDR3 sequences, 15% to 20% of them seen once, and the ten largest clones take 15% to 17%. The gene calls are TRBV7-8 and TRBJ2-7, with D possibly being TRBD2 (6 bases). The receptor's source is a man between 45 and 60 years old with Graves' hyperthyroidism. The sequenced sample consisted of blood. CDR3 sequence: CASSLPGAPYEQYF. The CDR3 DNA reads TGTGCCAGCAGCCTACCGGGAGCCCCCTACGAGCAGTACTTC. Full variable domain (remainder filled in from reference TRBV7-8 and TRBJ2-7): GAGVSQSPRYKVAKRGQDVALRCDPISGHVSLFWYQQALGQGPEFLTYFQNEAQLDKSGLPSDRFFAERPEGSVSTLKIQRTQQEDSAVYLCASSLPGAPYEQYFGPGTRLTVT.